This TCR beta chain was sequenced in a study of CD8+ T cells in alopecia areata. As for the study in general: Oral tofacitinib, 5 to 10 mg twice daily, was given in an open-label trial. Tofacitinib ran 6 to 18 months, followed by 6 months off drug.

Alopecia areata patients provided lesional scalp punch biopsies and peripheral blood, both collected for the study. The researchers isolated CD4+ and CD8+ T cells from PBMCs by sorting. Sequencing templates came from extracted RNA that was reverse transcribed into cDNA. Profiling relied on immunoSEQ multiplex PCR, and the TCRdb table lists in-frame clones only, not all of them. The repertoire holds around 61,000 clones, with about 45% as singletons. The CDR3 runs to 13 residues. Losses at the gene ends were 4 bases for V and 3 bases for J; bases not matched to a gene: 2. CDR1 and CDR2 from the germline V gene are SGHDN and FVKESK.

This clonotype was sampled from a human donor with alopecia areata. This chain connects TRBV14 to TRBJ1-1; 7 positions agree with TRBD1. The starting material was CD8+ T cells sorted from blood, obtained at week 0. The chain's CDR3 is CASSRTGDTEAFF. CDR3 sequence (DNA): TGTGCCAGCAGCCGTACAGGGGACACTGAAGCTTTCTTT.